The 30 T cell receptor beta chains below all came from one sample that was sequenced in a study of CD8 T cells in Susac syndrome. Reverse transcription used about 0.5 to 1 ug RNA and random hexamers. TCRdb passed the immunoSEQ multiplex PCR reads through MiXCR, listing each CDR3 protein once. This sample has about 200,000 distinct CDR3 sequences, with 90% to 95% found just once. Specimen: CD8+ T cells from PBMCs. The receptors shown here come from a human donor with multiple sclerosis.

The CDR3 coding sequence is TGTGCCAGCAGCTCTGGGATCCGACCTGGAAAACTGTTTTTT. Amino acid sequence: CASSSGIRPGKLFF. This sequence joins TRBV13 and TRBJ1-4; D is undetermined. Germline loops: CDR1 PRHDT, CDR2 FYEKMQ (reference sequence). The CDR3 runs to 14 residues. V lost 4 bases to trimming and J lost 10 bases, with 16 bases between them.

The CDR3 reads CASSLQGSDYGYTF. DNA for the CDR3: TGTGCCAGCAGCCTGCAGGGGTCCGATTATGGCTACACCTTC. The chain couples TRBV5-4 to TRBJ1-2, with D maybe TRBD1 (6 bases). Germline V gives CDR1 SGHNT, CDR2 YYREEE (reference sequence). V lost 4 bases, J lost 5 bases, and 15 bases lay in between. The CDR3 spans 14 residues.

The chain combines TRBV4-3 with TRBJ2-7; D is unclear. Germline V gene data show CDR1 as LGHNA and CDR2 as YSLEER. The CDR3 is made up of 15 amino acids. The V end lost 0 bases, the J end lost 0 bases, and 9 bases lay between the germline ends. This chain's CDR3 is CASSQDRVGSYEQYF. In DNA, the CDR3 is TGCGCCAGCAGCCAAGATCGGGTAGGCTCCTACGAGCAGTACTTC.

This chain links TRBV9 with TRBJ1-1; 10 bases line up with TRBD1. V was clipped by 2 bases and J by 8 bases; unmatched bases: 6. The CDR3 totals 14 residues. Germline V lookup: CDR1 SGDLS, CDR2 YYNGEE. CDR3 sequence: CASSVGTGVEEAFF. The CDR3, as DNA: TGTGCCAGCAGCGTGGGGACAGGGGTGGAGGAAGCTTTCTTT.

This chain links TRBV12-3 or TRBV12-4 with TRBJ1-5, with unresolved D. The CDR3 loop spans 14 amino acids. The V end was cut by 6 bases, the J end by 3 bases, with 12 bases between. The CDR3: CASREAGFNQPQHF. The CDR3, as DNA: TGTGCCAGCAGAGAAGCGGGCTTCAATCAGCCCCAGCATTTT.

V is TRBV12-3 or TRBV12-4 and J is TRBJ1-1; possibly TRBD1 for D (5 bases). The V end was cut by 7 bases, the J end by 1 base, with 13 bases between. The CDR3 has 14 residues. The CDR3 nucleotides read TGTGCCAGCACCCAAGGGGTGCCGAACACTGAAGCTTTCTTT. Translated, it gives CASTQGVPNTEAFF.

This chain links TRBV27 with TRBJ2-5, with D uncertain. CDR1 is MNHEY and CDR2 is SMNVEV in the germline V gene (reference sequence). The CDR3 consists of 15 residues. Trimming stripped 0 bases from V and 5 bases from J, with 13 bases between. The CDR3 loop reads CASSLSPAGIETQYF. For the CDR3, the DNA is TGTGCCAGCAGTTTATCCCCCGCCGGAATTGAGACCCAGTACTTC.

The V gene is TRBV7-8, the J gene TRBJ1-5; maybe TRBD1 (6 bases). This CDR3 has 18 residues. The V and J ends lost 1 base and 0 bases respectively, with 16 bases between them. The V gene's germline CDR1 is SGHVS and CDR2 FQNEAQ. CDR3 loop: CASSLVGGGGHSNQPQHF. In DNA form, the CDR3 reads TGTGCCAGCAGCTTAGTTGGCGGGGGCGGTCATAGCAATCAGCCCCAGCATTTT. Filled out from reference TRBV7-8 and TRBJ1-5, the complete variable domain reads GAGVSQSPRYKVAKRGQDVALRCDPISGHVSLFWYQQALGQGPEFLTYFQNEAQLDKSGLPSDRFFAERPEGSVSTLKIQRTQQEDSAVYLCASSLVGGGGHSNQPQHFGDGTRLSIL.

The chain carries TRBV12-3 or TRBV12-4 and TRBJ2-7, with TRBD2 identical over 11 bases. CDR3 length equals 15 residues. Losses at the gene ends were 5 bases for V and 2 bases for J; bases not matched to a gene: 5. CDR3 protein: CASSKASGGPYEQYF. CDR3 coding DNA: TGTGCCAGCAGTAAAGCTAGCGGGGGGCCCTACGAGCAGTACTTC.

The V gene is TRBV20-1, the J gene TRBJ1-2; the D gene is possibly TRBD1 (5 bases). Germline values: CDR1 DFQATT, CDR2 SNEGSKA (reference sequence). The length of the CDR3 is 12 residues. Trimming took off 5 bases at V and 3 bases at J, with 10 bases between the two ends. The CDR3 loop is CSAQTAHYGYTF. CDR3 DNA sequence: TGCAGTGCTCAGACAGCCCACTATGGCTACACCTTC.

This clonotype was observed a handful of times. The genes are TRBV12-3 or TRBV12-4 and TRBJ1-1, with a possible D match to TRBD1 (6 bases). Trimming pared 2 bases from V and 5 bases from J, leaving 9 bases between. The CDR3 is 13 residues long. CDR3 DNA sequence: TGTGCCAGCAGTTTATCAGGGGTTACTGAAGCTTTCTTT. Protein product: CASSLSGVTEAFF.

This chain links TRBV3-1 with TRBJ1-1, with D uncertain. The CDR3 contains 15 residues. Germline V lookup: CDR1 LGHDT, CDR2 YNNKEL (reference sequence). V was shortened by 3 bases and J by 2 bases, with 13 bases between the two germline ends. CDR3 bases: TGTGCCAGCAGCCACCTTTCGCGCAGCAACACTGAAGCTTTCTTT. Its translation: CASSHLSRSNTEAFF.

The gene calls are TRBV30 and TRBJ2-7; D is undetermined. This CDR3 contains 14 residues. In germline, CDR1 is GTSNPN, CDR2 SVGIG (reference sequence). Trimming removed 0 bases at V and 2 bases at J, with 11 bases between. The CDR3 is CAWSVPYGPYEQYF. The DNA of the CDR3 is TGTGCCTGGAGTGTCCCGTACGGGCCCTACGAGCAGTACTTC.

The V and J genes are TRBV6-5 and TRBJ2-3; TRBD1 agrees at 7 bases. The CDR3 sequence is 15 residues long. With V trimmed by 7 bases and J by 0 bases, 7 bases remained unmatched. Germline V gene sequence: CDR1 MNHEY, CDR2 SVGAGI. The CDR3 here is CASNDGQASTDTQYF. The CDR3 region has the DNA TGTGCCAGCAACGACGGACAGGCTAGCACAGATACGCAGTATTTT.

J is TRBJ1-3 and V is TRBV3-1, with D possibly matching TRBD1 (6 bases). The CDR3 length is 18 residues. The V end lost 7 bases, the J end lost 0 bases, and 22 bases lay between the germline ends. CDR1 LGHDT and CDR2 YNNKEL come from the germline V gene (reference sequence). The CDR3 coding sequence is TGTGCCAGCAACTCTTGCCGGGACAAGGATATCTCTGGAAACACCATATATTTT. It yields the protein CASNSCRDKDISGNTIYF.

This clonotype came up once. V gene TRBV4-1 combines with J gene TRBJ1-1; 8 bases map to TRBD1. The junction had 9 bases not matched to a gene; V was cut back by 0 bases and J by 12 bases. This CDR3 is built from 14 residues. Germline CDR1 is MGHRA and CDR2 is YSYEKL. In nucleotides, the CDR3 is TGCGCCAGCAGCCAAGATCCCCGACAGGGGATGACTTTCTTT. This encodes CASSQDPRQGMTFF.

The V and J genes are TRBV18 and TRBJ2-1, with TRBD2 matching 11 bases. V shed 6 bases, J shed 0 bases, and the junction held 7 bases outside the gene matches. CDR1 is KGHSH and CDR2 is LQKENI in the germline V gene. The CDR3 spans 17 residues. CDR3 in amino acids: CASSTGTSGRSYNEQFF. For the CDR3, the DNA is TGTGCCAGCTCTACCGGGACTAGCGGACGCTCCTACAATGAGCAGTTCTTC.

The chain uses TRBV2 and TRBJ1-4; D might be TRBD1 (5 bases). Germline CDR1 SNHLY, CDR2 FYNNEI. The CDR3 runs 15 residues. V gave up 6 bases and J gave up 7 bases, with 18 bases separating them. CDR3 DNA sequence: TGTGCCAGCAGGACATTTGGGGCCCCGGTTGAAAAACTGTTTTTT. Amino acids: CASRTFGAPVEKLFF.

The chain is built from TRBV9 and TRBJ2-1; D may be TRBD2 (5 bases). This CDR3 has 15 amino acids. The V end lost 3 bases, the J end lost 5 bases, and 15 bases lay between the germline ends. Germline loops: CDR1 SGDLS, CDR2 YYNGEE. In nucleotides, the CDR3 is TGTGCCAGCAGCGCTGGGAGTCTGGCTCACAATGAGCAGTTCTTC. Translated: CASSAGSLAHNEQFF.

A single count supports this clonotype. The genes are TRBV28 and TRBJ2-3; a weak D match, TRBD1 (6 bases). Germline-derived CDR1 and CDR2 are MDHEN and SYDVKM. Trimming removed 3 bases at V and 3 bases at J, with 16 bases between. The CDR3 runs to 16 residues. The CDR3 nucleotides are TGTGCCAGCAGTTTCAGGGGTTCAACGGGGACAGATACGCAGTATTTT. Translation gives CASSFRGSTGTDTQYF.

The J gene is TRBJ2-5, the V gene TRBV10-2; 7 bases fit TRBD1. Germline lookup yields CDR1 WSHSY and CDR2 SAAADI. The CDR3 totals 16 residues. J was trimmed by 2 bases and V by 2 bases; bases with no gene match: 8. The CDR3: CASSEPYSTGQETQYF. The CDR3 DNA reads TGCGCCAGCAGTGAGCCGTATTCGACAGGGCAAGAGACCCAGTACTTC.

CDR3 residues: CASSQERISGGYNEQFF. DNA of the CDR3: TGCGCCAGCAGCCAAGAAAGGATTAGCGGGGGATACAATGAGCAGTTCTTC. The chain carries TRBV4-3 and TRBJ2-1, with 9 positions matching TRBD2. Unmatched junction bases numbered 7, after V lost 0 bases and J lost 4 bases. Per the germline V gene, CDR1 is LGHNA and CDR2 is YSLEER. The CDR3 consists of 17 residues.

The gene calls are TRBV12-3 or TRBV12-4 and TRBJ1-3; D not certain. This CDR3 has 14 residues. Between the trimmed V and J ends, which lost 6 bases and 3 bases, there was a span of 12 bases. The CDR3 sequence: CASRPPLGGNTIYF. The CDR3 DNA follows: TGTGCCAGCAGACCACCCTTGGGTGGAAACACCATATATTTT.

This clonotype came up once. This chain links TRBV7-2 with TRBJ2-7, with D hard to call. The CDR3 has 14 residues. Germline V gene sequence: CDR1 SGHTA, CDR2 FQGNSA. V lost 1 base and J lost 1, with 8 bases in between. The CDR3 region has the DNA TGTGCCAGCAGCTTAGTCCTGGGATCCTACGAGCAGTACTTC. Translating gives CASSLVLGSYEQYF.

The chain couples TRBV27 to TRBJ1-2, with 10 nucleotides matching TRBD1. CDR3 length: 12 residues. Germline V lookup: CDR1 MNHEY, CDR2 SMNVEV (reference sequence). V lost 6 bases to trimming and J lost 7 bases; unmatched junction nucleotides: 2. CDR3 in DNA: TGTGCCAGCAGGCGACAGGGGGCTGGCTACACCTTC. It is translated as CASRRQGAGYTF.

This clonotype has only one observation. The rearrangement joins TRBV12-3 or TRBV12-4 to TRBJ2-7; 7 bases map to TRBD1. V lost 4 bases and J lost 3; bases outside the gene matches: 6. The CDR3 is made up of 14 amino acids. The CDR3 loop is CASSSDRWDYEQYF. For the CDR3, the DNA is TGTGCCAGCAGTTCGGACAGGTGGGACTACGAGCAGTACTTC.

The CDR3 DNA sequence: TGCGCCAGCAGCCAACTTACAGGGGTCGAGCAGTACTTC. This sequence encodes CASSQLTGVEQYF. The chain uses TRBV4-1 and TRBJ2-7, with 7 bases fitting TRBD1. This CDR3 is 13 amino acids long. Germline V gene data show CDR1 as MGHRA and CDR2 as YSYEKL. V shed 2 bases, J shed 6 bases, and the junction held 4 bases outside the gene matches.

The gene calls are TRBV6-1 and TRBJ2-7; 9 bases align to TRBD1. The CDR3 is made up of 14 amino acids. Looked up from germline, CDR1 is MNHNS and CDR2 is SASEGT. V lost 6 bases to trimming and J lost 4 bases; unmatched junction nucleotides: 7. CDR3 sequence (DNA): TGTGCCAGCAGCCACCGGGACAGGGTTTACGAGCAGTACTTC. Protein sequence: CASSHRDRVYEQYF.

The chain joins TRBV14 to TRBJ2-7; D remains unclear. The V gene's germline CDR1 is SGHDN and CDR2 FVKESK. This CDR3 region has 9 residues. The ends were cut back, 1 base at V and 9 bases at J, with 1 base in the middle. The CDR3 spells CASSQVQYF. CDR3 coding DNA: TGTGCCAGCAGCCAAGTGCAGTACTTC. Full variable domain (outside the CDR3, taken from reference TRBV14 and TRBJ2-7): EAGVTQFPSHSVIEKGQTVTLRCDPISGHDNLYWYRRVMGKEIKFLLHFVKESKQDESGMPNNRFLAERTGGTYSTLKVQPAELEDSGVYFCASSQVQYFGPGTRLTVT.

This clonotype was seen only once. The CDR3 end shows no conserved phenylalanine or tryptophan, and so a read error is likely. The chain uses TRBV9 and TRBJ2-2; D is unclear. Between the trimmed V and J ends, which lost 0 bases and 4 bases, there was a span of 10 bases. This CDR3 has 15 amino acids. Germline CDR1 reads SGDLS; CDR2 reads YYNGEE. CDR3 bases: TGTGCCAGCAGCGTAGAAGCTTTGAGCACCGGGGAGCTGTTTTCT. It codes for CASSVEALSTGELFS.